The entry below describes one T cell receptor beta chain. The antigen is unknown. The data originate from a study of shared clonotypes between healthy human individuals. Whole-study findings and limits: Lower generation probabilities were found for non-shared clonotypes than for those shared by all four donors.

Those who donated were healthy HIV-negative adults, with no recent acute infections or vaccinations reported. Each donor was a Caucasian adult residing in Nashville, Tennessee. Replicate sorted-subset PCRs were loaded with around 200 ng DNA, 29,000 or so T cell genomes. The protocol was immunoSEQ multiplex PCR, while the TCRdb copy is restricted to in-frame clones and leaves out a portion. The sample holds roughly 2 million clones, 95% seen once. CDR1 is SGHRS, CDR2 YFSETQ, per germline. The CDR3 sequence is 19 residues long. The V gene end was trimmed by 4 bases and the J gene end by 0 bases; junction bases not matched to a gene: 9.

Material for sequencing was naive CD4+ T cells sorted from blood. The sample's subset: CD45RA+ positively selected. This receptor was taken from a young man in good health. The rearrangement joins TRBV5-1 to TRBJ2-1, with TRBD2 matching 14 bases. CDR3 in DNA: TGCGCCAGCAGCCAGGGACTAGCGGGAGTGTCTCGCTCCTACAATGAGCAGTTCTTC. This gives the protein CASSQGLAGVSRSYNEQFF.